Presented here are 15 T cell receptor beta chains from one specimen sequenced in a study of a mutant IDH1 vaccine in newly diagnosed glioma. What these receptors recognize is not known. TCRdb keeps only in-frame clones here, not all; method: immunoSEQ multiplex PCR. The table includes about 130,000 clones, around four fifths detected once. Noted time point: week 11, during vaccination. Topical imiquimod accompanied each vaccine dose, which consisted of 300 ug of mutant IDH1 20-mer peptide. The source was PBMCs, collected from a glioma patient whose treatment included an IDH1 peptide vaccine. These receptor sequences come from a man aged 35 to 55 with glioma.

The chain combines TRBV5-6 with TRBJ2-7, with 8 bases lining up with TRBD1. The germline gives CDR1 SGHDT, CDR2 YYEEEE. V trimming: 4 bases; J trimming: 6 bases; junction bases outside the gene matches: 15. CDR3 size: 16 residues. DNA for the CDR3: TGTGCCAGCAGCCTAATTTTGACAGGGGCGAAAGGCGAGCAGTACTTC. Translating gives CASSLILTGAKGEQYF. Based on the CDR3 plus reference TRBV5-6 and TRBJ2-7, the full variable domain is DAGVTQSPTHLIKTRGQQVTLRCSPKSGHDTVSWYQQALGQGPQFIFQYYEEEERQRGNFPDRFSGHQFPNYSSELNVNALLLGDSALYLCASSLILTGAKGEQYFGPGTRLTVT.

The CDR3 sequence: CAIRRGGDEKLFF. CDR3 nucleotides: TGTGCCATCCGGAGAGGGGGCGATGAAAAACTGTTTTTT. J is TRBJ1-4 and V is TRBV10-3; 7 bases match TRBD1. V dropped 8 bases and J dropped 6; count of bases not matched to a gene: 6. CDR1 is ENHRY, CDR2 SYGVKD, per germline. The CDR3 runs 13 residues.

The chain carries TRBV7-8 and TRBJ2-1; 7 bases align to TRBD2. This CDR3 comprises 16 residues. The germline CDR1 and CDR2 sequences are SGHVS and FQNEAQ. Losses at the gene ends were 1 base for V and 7 bases for J; bases not matched to a gene: 10. As DNA, the CDR3 is TGTGCCAGCAGCTTAGTCACGGGGGGTCTTCGGAATGAGCAGTTCTTC. This encodes CASSLVTGGLRNEQFF.

The rearrangement links TRBV7-9 to TRBJ1-2, with 7 bases matching TRBD1. The V and J ends lost 5 bases and 2 bases, in that order; junction bases with no gene match: 8. The CDR3 is 15 residues long. CDR1 is SEHNR, CDR2 FQNEAQ, per germline (reference sequence). The CDR3: CASSLGTVLNYGYTF. For the CDR3, the DNA is TGTGCCAGCAGCCTAGGGACAGTACTAAACTATGGCTACACCTTC.

V gene TRBV27 combines with J gene TRBJ2-5, with 7 positions matching TRBD1. After removal of 4 bases from V and 5 bases from J, the junction contained 13 bases not matched to a gene. The CDR3 is 16 amino acids. In germline, CDR1 is MNHEY, CDR2 SMNVEV (reference sequence). In DNA, the CDR3 is TGTGCCAGCAGTTCCCTGTGGGACAGTGTACAGGAGACCCAGTACTTC. It yields the protein CASSSLWDSVQETQYF.

This clone appeared a single time. The V and J genes are TRBV7-9 and TRBJ2-7, with 9 positions matching TRBD1. This CDR3 is built from 13 residues. Germline loops: CDR1 SEHNR, CDR2 FQNEAQ (reference sequence). Trimming removed 8 bases from V and 2 bases from J; junction bases left unmatched: 4. The CDR3: CASGTGLAYEQYF. CDR3 DNA: TGTGCCAGCGGGACAGGGTTGGCCTACGAGCAGTACTTC.

The chain uses TRBV6-5 and TRBJ2-7, with TRBD1 identical over 9 bases. The CDR3 is 15 residues long. J gave up 3 bases and V 2 bases, and 5 bases lay outside the gene matches. Germline lookup yields CDR1 MNHEY and CDR2 SVGAGI. The CDR3, as DNA: TGTGCCAGCAGTTACGACGGGACAGGGATCTACGAGCAGTACTTC. This gives the protein CASSYDGTGIYEQYF.

This clone was found once. V gene TRBV7-2 combines with J gene TRBJ2-7; 9 bases align to TRBD1. This CDR3 comprises 15 residues. The ends lost 1 base at V and 1 base at J; junction bases unmatched: 2. Germline CDR1 is SGHTA and CDR2 is FQGNSA. CDR3 DNA sequence: TGTGCCAGCAGCTTAGAGGGACAGGGATCCTACGAGCAGTACTTC. Translating gives CASSLEGQGSYEQYF.

This clone was seen once. The J gene is TRBJ1-5, the V gene TRBV19; 7 positions match TRBD1. Unmatched junction bases numbered 6, after V lost 3 bases and J lost 7 bases. Germline V CDR1 and CDR2: LNHDA, SQIVND (reference sequence). This CDR3 has 14 amino acids. CDR3 sequence (DNA): TGTGCCAGTAGTATCCGGGACAGAGGGCAGCCCCAGCATTTT. This sequence encodes CASSIRDRGQPQHF.

The J gene is TRBJ1-5, the V gene TRBV7-8; possible D gene TRBD1, 6 bases. Trimming removed 5 bases at V and 2 bases at J, with 16 bases between. Germline V lookup: CDR1 SGHVS, CDR2 FQNEAQ. This CDR3 comprises 16 residues. The CDR3 sequence: CASSPTGPLGNQPQHF. CDR3 nucleotide sequence: TGTGCCAGCAGCCCAACAGGGCCCCTTGGCAATCAGCCCCAGCATTTT.

The J gene is TRBJ2-7, the V gene TRBV5-4; weak D call: TRBD1 (6 bases). V was cut by 1 base and J by 6 bases, with 11 bases left in between. There are 13 residues in the CDR3. Germline V gene lookup returns CDR1 SGHNT and CDR2 YYREEE (reference sequence). CDR3 loop: CASSLLGTPEQYF. In DNA, the CDR3 is TGTGCCAGCAGCTTGCTAGGGACACCCGAGCAGTACTTC.

Ten or more counts support this clone. The gene calls are TRBV10-3 and TRBJ1-4, with TRBD1 matching 9 bases. This CDR3 spans 20 amino acids. Germline values: CDR1 ENHRY, CDR2 SYGVKD. With 0 bases clipped from V and 2 bases from J, the junction kept 13 bases outside the gene matches. CDR3 loop: CAISESSGTGFLSTNEKLFF. CDR3 nucleotides: TGTGCCATCAGTGAGTCTAGCGGGACAGGGTTTTTGTCCACTAATGAAAAACTGTTTTTT.

The chain links TRBV5-1 to TRBJ2-7; D remains unclear. Per the germline V gene, CDR1 is SGHRS and CDR2 is YFSETQ. The CDR3 length is 12 residues. V was clipped by 0 bases and J by 10 bases, with 11 bases between them. The CDR3 loop reads CASSLDGKEQYF. CDR3 nucleotides: TGCGCCAGCAGCTTGGATGGGAAAGAACAGTACTTC.

This clone appeared once. The genes are TRBV4-3 and TRBJ1-4, with D possibly being TRBD1 (5 bases). The V and J ends lost 4 bases and 2 bases respectively, with 14 bases between them. Germline V lookup: CDR1 LGHNA, CDR2 YSLEER. CDR3 length equals 16 residues. CDR3 amino acids: CASSRERGYTNEKLFF. The DNA of the CDR3 is TGCGCCAGCAGCCGAGAACGGGGGTACACTAATGAAAAACTGTTTTTT.

V usage is TRBV27 and J usage is TRBJ2-7, with TRBD2 matching over 10 bases. The CDR3 extends over 17 amino acids. Germline values: CDR1 MNHEY, CDR2 SMNVEV (reference sequence). V lost 1 base to trimming and J lost 4 bases; unmatched junction nucleotides: 10. The CDR3, as DNA: TGTGCCAGCAGTTTATATGTTGGCCTAGCGGGAGAGTACGAGCAGTACTTC. Amino acid sequence: CASSLYVGLAGEYEQYF.